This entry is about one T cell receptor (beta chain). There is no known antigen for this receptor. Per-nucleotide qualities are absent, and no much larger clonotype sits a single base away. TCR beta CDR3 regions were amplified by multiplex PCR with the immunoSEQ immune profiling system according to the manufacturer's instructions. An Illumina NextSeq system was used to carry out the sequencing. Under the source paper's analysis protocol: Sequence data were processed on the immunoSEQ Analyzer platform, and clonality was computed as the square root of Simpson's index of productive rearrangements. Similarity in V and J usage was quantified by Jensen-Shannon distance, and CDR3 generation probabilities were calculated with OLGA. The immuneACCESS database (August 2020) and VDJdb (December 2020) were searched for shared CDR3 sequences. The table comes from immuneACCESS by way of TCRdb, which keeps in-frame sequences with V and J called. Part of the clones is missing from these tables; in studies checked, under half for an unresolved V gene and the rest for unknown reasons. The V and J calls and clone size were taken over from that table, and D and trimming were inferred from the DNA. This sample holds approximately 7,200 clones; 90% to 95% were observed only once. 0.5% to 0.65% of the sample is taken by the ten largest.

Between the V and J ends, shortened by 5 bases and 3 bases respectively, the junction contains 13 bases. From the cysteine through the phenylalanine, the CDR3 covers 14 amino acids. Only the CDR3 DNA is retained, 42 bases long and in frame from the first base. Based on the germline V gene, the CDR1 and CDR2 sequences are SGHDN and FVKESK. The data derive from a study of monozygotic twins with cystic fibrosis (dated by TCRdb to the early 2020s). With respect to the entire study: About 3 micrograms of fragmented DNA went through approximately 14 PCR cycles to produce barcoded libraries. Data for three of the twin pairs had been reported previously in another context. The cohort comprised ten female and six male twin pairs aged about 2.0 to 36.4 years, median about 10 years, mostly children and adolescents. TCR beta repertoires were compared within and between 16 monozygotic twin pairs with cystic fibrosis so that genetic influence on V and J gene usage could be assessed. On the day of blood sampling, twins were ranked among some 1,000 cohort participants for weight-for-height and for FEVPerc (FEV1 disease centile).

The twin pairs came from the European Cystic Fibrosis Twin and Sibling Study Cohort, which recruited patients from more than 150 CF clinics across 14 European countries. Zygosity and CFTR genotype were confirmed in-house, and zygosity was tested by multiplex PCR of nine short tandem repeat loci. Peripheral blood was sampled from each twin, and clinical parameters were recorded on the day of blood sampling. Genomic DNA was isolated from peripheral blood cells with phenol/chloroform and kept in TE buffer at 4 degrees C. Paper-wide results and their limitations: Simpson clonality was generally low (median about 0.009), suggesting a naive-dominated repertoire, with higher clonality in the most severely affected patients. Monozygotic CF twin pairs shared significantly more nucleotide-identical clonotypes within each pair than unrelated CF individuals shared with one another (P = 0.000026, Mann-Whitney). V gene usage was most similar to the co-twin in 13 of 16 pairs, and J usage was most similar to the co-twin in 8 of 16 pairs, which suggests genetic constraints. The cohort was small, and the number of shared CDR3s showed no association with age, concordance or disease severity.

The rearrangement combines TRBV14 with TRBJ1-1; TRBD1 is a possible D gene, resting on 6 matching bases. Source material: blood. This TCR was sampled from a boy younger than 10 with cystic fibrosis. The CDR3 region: CASSSNQGYTEAFF. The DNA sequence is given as TGTGCCAGCAGCTCAAATCAGGGGTACACTGAAGCTTTCTTT.